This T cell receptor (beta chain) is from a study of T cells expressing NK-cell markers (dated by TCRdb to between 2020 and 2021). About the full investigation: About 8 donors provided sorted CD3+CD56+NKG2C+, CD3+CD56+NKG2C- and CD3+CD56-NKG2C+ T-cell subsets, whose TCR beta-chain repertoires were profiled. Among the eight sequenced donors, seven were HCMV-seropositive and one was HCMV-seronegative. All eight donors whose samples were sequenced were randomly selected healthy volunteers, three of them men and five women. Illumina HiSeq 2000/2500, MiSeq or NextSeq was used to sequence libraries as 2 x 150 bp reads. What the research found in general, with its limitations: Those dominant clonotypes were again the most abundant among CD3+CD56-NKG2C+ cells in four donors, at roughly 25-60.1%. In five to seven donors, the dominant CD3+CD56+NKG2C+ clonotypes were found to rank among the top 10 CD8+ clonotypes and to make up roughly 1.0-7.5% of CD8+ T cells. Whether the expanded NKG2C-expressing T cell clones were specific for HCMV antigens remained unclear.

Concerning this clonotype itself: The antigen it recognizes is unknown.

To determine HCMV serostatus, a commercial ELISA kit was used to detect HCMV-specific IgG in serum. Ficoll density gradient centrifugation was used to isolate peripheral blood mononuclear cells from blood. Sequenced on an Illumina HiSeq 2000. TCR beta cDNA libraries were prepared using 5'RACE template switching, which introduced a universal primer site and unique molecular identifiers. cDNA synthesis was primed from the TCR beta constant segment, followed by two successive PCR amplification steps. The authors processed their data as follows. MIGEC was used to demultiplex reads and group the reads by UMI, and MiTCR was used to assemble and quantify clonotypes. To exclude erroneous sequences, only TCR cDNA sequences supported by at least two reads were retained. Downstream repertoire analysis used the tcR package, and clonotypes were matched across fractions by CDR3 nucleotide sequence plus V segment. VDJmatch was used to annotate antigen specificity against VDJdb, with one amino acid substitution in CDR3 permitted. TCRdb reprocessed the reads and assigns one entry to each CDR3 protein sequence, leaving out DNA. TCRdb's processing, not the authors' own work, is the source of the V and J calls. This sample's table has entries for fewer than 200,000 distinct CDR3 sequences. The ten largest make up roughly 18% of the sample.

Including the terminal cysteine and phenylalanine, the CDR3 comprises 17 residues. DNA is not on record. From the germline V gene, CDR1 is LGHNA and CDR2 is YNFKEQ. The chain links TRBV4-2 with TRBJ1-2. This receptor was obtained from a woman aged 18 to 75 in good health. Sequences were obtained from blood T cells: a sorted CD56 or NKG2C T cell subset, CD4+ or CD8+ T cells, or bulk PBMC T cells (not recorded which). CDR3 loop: CASSQAGGRTANYGYTF.